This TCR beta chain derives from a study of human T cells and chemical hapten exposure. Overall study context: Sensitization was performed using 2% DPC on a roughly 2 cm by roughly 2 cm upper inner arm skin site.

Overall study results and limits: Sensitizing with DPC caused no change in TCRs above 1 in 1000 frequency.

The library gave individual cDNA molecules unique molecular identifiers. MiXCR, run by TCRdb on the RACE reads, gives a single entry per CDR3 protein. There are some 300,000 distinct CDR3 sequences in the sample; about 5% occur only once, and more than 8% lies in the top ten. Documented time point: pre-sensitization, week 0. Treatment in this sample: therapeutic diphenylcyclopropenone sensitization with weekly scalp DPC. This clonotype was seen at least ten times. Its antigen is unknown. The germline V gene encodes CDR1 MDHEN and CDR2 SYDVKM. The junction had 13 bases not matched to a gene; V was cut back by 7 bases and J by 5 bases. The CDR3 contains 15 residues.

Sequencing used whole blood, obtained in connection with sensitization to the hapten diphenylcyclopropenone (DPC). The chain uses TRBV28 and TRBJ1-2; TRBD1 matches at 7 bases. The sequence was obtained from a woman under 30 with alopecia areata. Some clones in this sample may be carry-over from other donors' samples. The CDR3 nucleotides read TGTGCCAGCAATAGATCGGGACAGCCTTTTTATGGCTACACCTTC. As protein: CASNRSGQPFYGYTF.